This T cell receptor (beta chain) was documented in a study of T cell responses to AZD1222 COVID-19 vaccine (dated by TCRdb to the early 2020s). Background on the whole study: Because spike-specific TCR depth and breadth did not differ between the two schedules, AZD1222 recipients who got a second dose at roughly 4 weeks were pooled with those who got a second dose at roughly 12 weeks. TCR sequencing was performed for 230 to 250 trial participants, of whom about 200 were given two doses of AZD1222 and approximately 25 were given two doses of MenACWY control vaccine. Enrollment into the trials was organized by age into subgroups of 18-55, 56-69 and 70-plus years, and those subgroups contained roughly 140, 27 and 60 TCR-sequenced participants, respectively. Study-level results and caveats: Because no day 14 peak-response samples were available, repertoires were characterized only after the peak T cell response. Conclusions about previously exposed vaccinees are limited because only a handful of AZD1222 recipients were SARS-CoV-2 seropositive at baseline. Vaccine-associated CD4 TCRs spanned the whole spike protein, with dominant responses in regions 160-218 and 743-854. In the small 56-69-year group, the increase in depth fell short of significance, most likely because of low power. Participants were mostly white British, with more females than males. The authors suggested clonal diversity may have been underestimated. Spike-specific TCR breadth and depth rose significantly after two AZD1222 doses compared with day 0 and with MenACWY recipients. Epitopes outside the regions mutated in the B.1.351 and B.1.1.7 variants were reportedly recognized by nearly half of the unique spike-specific TCRs.

In the paper's terms, the time point label means: baseline before first vaccination. Samples from vaccinated people were obtained from the UK trials COV001 and COV002, which included a single-blind randomized controlled phase 2/3 trial of AZD1222 (ChAdOx1 nCoV-19) in healthy adults. Trial participant PBMC samples were collected at day 0 and day 28 after the second dose for TCRbeta chain sequencing. The CDR3 regions of human TCRbeta chains were analyzed by immunosequencing. The source study handled its data this way. Repertoire TCRs were matched against a reference library of SARS-CoV-2-specific TCRs generated with the MIRA antigen-specificity platform. Breadth meant the fraction of unique TCRs that were SARS-CoV-2-associated, whereas depth meant the fraction of total T cells that were SARS-CoV-2-associated. Each spike-specific TCR was assigned to its reactive spike region and to a CD4 or CD8 class using the MIRA data. Log10-transformed breadth and depth values were compared by one-way ANOVA with Sidak's multiple comparisons tests. What TCRdb holds here is the immuneACCESS table cut down to in-frame rearrangements. Part of the clones is not present; checked against another copy, under half of the missing clones reflect an unresolved V gene, and the others are unexplained. That table supplies the V and J calls and clone size; D and trimming were determined from the DNA. Recorded for this sample are approximately 110,000 clones; approximately 92% of them occurred a single time. The ten largest clonotypes hold approximately 1.2% of the sample.

Germline trimming amounts to 0 bases on V and 0 bases on J, with 1 as the count of junction bases outside the gene matches. CDR1 and CDR2 are read off the germline V gene as LGHNA and YNFKEQ. The CDR3 goes from the cysteine to the phenylalanine over 16 residues. Just the 48-base CDR3 DNA is kept, in frame starting at base 1. A word on this clone: There is no known antigen for this receptor. One base away there is no much larger clone; base qualities are not given.

The sequence derives from an adult in good health. The material was peripheral blood, obtained on day 0 of AZD1222 vaccination. The chain is assembled from TRBV4-2 and TRBJ1-3; the junction holds 8 bases that match TRBD1. The nucleotide sequence is given as TGTGCCAGCAGCCAAGATGGACAGGGCTCTGGAAACACCATATATTTT. It specifies CASSQDGQGSGNTIYF.